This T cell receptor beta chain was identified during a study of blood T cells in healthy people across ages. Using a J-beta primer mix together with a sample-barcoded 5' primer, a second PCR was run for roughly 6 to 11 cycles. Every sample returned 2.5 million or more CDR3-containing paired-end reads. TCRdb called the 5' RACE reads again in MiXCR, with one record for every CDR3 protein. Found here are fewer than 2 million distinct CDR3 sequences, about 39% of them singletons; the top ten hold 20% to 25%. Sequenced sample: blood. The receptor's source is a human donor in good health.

CDR3 region: CSAGKGQHNSPLHF. Written as DNA, the CDR3 is TGCAGTGCTGGGAAAGGACAGCATAATTCACCCCTCCACTTT. The chain is built from TRBV20-1 and TRBJ1-6; D is possibly TRBD1 (6 bases). The CDR3 consists of 14 residues. V lost 5 bases to trimming and J lost 5 bases, with 13 bases between them. From germline, CDR1 is DFQATT and CDR2 SNEGSKA (reference sequence).